This T cell receptor beta chain was found in a study of tumor and adjacent non-tumor tissue in lung cancer. Study-wide background: Histology: under 15 adenocarcinoma, a couple of squamous cell carcinoma, 1 small cell lung cancer. General observations from the study: In normal lung, the top 100 clones were significantly more dominant than in tumor. Significantly higher TCR diversity was found in tumor than normal lung.

The CDR3 totals 14 residues. Trimming removed 10 bases at V and 7 bases at J, with 22 bases between. Three rounds of nested PCR, following a modified ARM-PCR protocol, produced the TCRbeta library. TCRdb recomputed calls from the multiplex PCR reads with MiXCR, one row per CDR3 protein. The sample carries 80,000 to 130,000 distinct CDR3 sequences, 60% to 80% recorded once. On this clonotype itself: As yet, its antigen is unknown.

The template was RNA from unsorted bulk tissue. Distant lung tissue was collected more than 3 cm away from the tumor edge. The chain uses TRBV12-3 or TRBV12-4 and TRBJ1-2; tentative D call: TRBD1 (5 bases). Sequences were obtained from distant non-tumor lung tissue. The receptor's source is a man aged 30 to 39 with non-small cell lung cancer. CDR3 in DNA: TGTGCCAACAGCCTTATTCATCAGGGTGCTGGCTACACCTTC. As protein: CANSLIHQGAGYTF.